Detailed here is one T cell receptor (beta chain). Profiled with immunoSEQ multiplex PCR; TCRdb holds only in-frame clones, not every one. The table records approximately 190,000 clones, around 93% of them present only once. The data are from a study of control samples from healthy donors and cancer patients. The source material was blood. The sequence was collected from a man younger than 45 in good health.

Written as DNA, the CDR3 is TGTGCCAGCAGAGAAGGGAGGACGAGGGCTTTCTTT. As protein: CASREGRTRAFF. The chain links TRBV12-3 or TRBV12-4 to TRBJ1-1, with unresolved D. The CDR3 runs 12 residues. The V and J ends lost 6 bases and 11 bases respectively, with 16 bases between them.